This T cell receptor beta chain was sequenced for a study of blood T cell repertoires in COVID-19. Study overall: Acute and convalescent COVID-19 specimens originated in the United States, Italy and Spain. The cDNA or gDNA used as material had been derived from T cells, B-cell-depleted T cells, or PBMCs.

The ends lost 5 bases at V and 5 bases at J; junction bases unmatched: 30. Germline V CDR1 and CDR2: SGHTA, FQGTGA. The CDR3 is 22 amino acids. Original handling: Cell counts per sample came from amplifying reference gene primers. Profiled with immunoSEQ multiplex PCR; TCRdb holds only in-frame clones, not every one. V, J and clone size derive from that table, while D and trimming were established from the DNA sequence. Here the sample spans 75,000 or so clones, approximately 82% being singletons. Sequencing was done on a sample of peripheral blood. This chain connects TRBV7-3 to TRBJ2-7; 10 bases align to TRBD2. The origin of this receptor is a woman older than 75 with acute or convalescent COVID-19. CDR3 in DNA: TGTGCCAGCAGCCCCCGGGGAGGGGGCAATACCTTAGCGGGAGGCCTTCGCCACGAGCAGTACTTC. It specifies CASSPRGGGNTLAGGLRHEQYF.